What follows are 2 T cell receptor beta chains derived from one specimen sequenced in a study of cytomegalovirus exposure and HLA in healthy donors. The PCR made use of 60 Vbeta and 13 Jbeta primers. TCRdb's copy holds only in-frame clones and misses some; the assay was immunoSEQ multiplex PCR. The listing records roughly 140,000 clones. The sequenced sample consisted of PBMCs. These receptors originate from a man aged 35 to 55 in good health and CMV-seronegative.

This rearrangement joins TRBV19 to TRBJ1-6; 7 positions agree with TRBD1. The CDR3 runs to 15 residues. After removal of 1 base from V and 4 bases from J, the junction contained 1 base not matched to a gene. Germline V lookup: CDR1 LNHDA, CDR2 SQIVND (reference sequence). CDR3 nucleotide sequence: TGTGCCAGTAGTATAGGGGGACAGTATAATTCACCCCTCCACTTT. It translates to CASSIGGQYNSPLHF.

V is TRBV5-5 and J is TRBJ1-5; D may be TRBD1 (6 bases). V lost 4 bases and J lost 3, with 17 bases in between. The length of the CDR3 is 16 residues. Germline lookup yields CDR1 SGHKS and CDR2 YYEKEE (reference sequence). In nucleotides, the CDR3 is TGTGCCAGCAGCCCCAGGGACAATTCCCTCAATCAGCCCCAGCATTTT. Translating gives CASSPRDNSLNQPQHF.